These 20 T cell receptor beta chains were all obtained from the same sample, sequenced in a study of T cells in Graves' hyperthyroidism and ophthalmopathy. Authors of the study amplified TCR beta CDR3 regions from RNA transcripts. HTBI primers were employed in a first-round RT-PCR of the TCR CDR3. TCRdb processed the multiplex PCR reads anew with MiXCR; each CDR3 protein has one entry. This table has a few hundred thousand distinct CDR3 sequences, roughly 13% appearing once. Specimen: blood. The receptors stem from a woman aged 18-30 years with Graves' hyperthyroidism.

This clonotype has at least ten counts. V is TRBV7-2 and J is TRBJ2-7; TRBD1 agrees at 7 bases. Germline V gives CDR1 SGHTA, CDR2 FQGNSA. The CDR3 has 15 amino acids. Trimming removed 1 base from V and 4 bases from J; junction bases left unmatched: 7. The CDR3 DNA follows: TGTGCCAGCAGCTTAGTTCGACAGGGTGCGTACGAGCAGTACTTC. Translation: CASSLVRQGAYEQYF.

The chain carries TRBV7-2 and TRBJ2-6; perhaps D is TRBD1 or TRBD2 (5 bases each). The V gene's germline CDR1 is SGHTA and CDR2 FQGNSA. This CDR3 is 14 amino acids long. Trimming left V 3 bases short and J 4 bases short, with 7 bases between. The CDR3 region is CASSLGVGANVLTF. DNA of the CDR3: TGTGCCAGCAGCTTGGGGGTAGGGGCCAACGTCCTGACTTTC.

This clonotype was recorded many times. The CDR3: CASSISSYEQYF. CDR3 nucleotide sequence: TGTGCCAGCAGTATAAGCTCCTACGAGCAGTACTTC. The gene calls are TRBV6-2 or TRBV6-3 and TRBJ2-7, with no clear D. The length of the CDR3 is 12 residues. Germline-derived CDR1 and CDR2 are MNHEY and SVGEGT. The germline V and J ends were trimmed by 5 bases and 0 bases, with 5 bases remaining between them.

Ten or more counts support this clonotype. CDR3 nucleotides: TGTGCCAGCAGCCCTCGAGCGGGAAGCACAGATACGCAGTATTTT. The encoded protein is CASSPRAGSTDTQYF. This rearrangement joins TRBV7-9 to TRBJ2-3; TRBD2 matches 7 bases. This CDR3 spans 15 amino acids. V shed 5 bases and J 0 bases; nucleotides not matched to a gene: 5. The V gene's germline CDR1 is SEHNR and CDR2 FQNEAQ (reference sequence).

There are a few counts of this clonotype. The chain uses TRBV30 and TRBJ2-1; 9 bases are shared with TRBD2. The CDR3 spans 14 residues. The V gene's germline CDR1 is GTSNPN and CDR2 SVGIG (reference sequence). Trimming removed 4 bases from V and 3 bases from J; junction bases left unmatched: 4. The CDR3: CAWTKTSGYNEQFF. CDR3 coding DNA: TGTGCCTGGACGAAGACTAGCGGCTACAATGAGCAGTTCTTC.

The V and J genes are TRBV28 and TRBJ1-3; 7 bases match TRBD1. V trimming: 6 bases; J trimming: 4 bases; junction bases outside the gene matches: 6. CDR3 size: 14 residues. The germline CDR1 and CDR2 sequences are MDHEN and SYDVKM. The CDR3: CASRRGTAGNTIYF. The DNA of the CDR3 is TGTGCCAGCAGACGCGGGACAGCGGGAAACACCATATATTTT.

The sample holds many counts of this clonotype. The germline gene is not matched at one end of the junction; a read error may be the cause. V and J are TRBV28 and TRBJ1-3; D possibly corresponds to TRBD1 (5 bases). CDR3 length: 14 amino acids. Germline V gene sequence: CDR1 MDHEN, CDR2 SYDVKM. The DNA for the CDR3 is TGCGCCAGCAGCTTGCAGGGTGCCGGAAACACCATATATTTT. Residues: CASSLQGAGNTIYF.

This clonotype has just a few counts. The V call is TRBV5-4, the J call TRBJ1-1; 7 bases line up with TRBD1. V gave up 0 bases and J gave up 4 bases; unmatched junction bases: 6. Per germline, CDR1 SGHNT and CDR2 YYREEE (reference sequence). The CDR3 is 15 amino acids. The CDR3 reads CASSLARGQLTEAFF. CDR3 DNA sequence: TGTGCCAGCAGCTTGGCAAGGGGACAGCTCACTGAAGCTTTCTTT.

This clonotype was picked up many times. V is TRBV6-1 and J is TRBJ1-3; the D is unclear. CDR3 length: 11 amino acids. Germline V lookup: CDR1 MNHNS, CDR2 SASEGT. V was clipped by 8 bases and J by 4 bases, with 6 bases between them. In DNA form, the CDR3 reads TGTGCCAGCTCGGTCGGAAACACCATATATTTT. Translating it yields CASSVGNTIYF.

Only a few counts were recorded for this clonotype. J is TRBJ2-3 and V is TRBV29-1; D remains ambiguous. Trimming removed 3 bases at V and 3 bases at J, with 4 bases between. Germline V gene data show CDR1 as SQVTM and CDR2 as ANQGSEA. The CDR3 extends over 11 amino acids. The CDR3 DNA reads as TGCAGCGTTGATGAAACAGATACGCAGTATTTT. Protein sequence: CSVDETDTQYF.

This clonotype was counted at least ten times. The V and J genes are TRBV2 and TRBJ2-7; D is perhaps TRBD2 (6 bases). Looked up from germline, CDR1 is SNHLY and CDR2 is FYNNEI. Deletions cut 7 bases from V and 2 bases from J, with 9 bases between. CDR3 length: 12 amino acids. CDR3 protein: CASTGEAYEQYF. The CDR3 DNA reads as TGTGCCAGCACCGGGGAGGCCTACGAGCAGTACTTC.

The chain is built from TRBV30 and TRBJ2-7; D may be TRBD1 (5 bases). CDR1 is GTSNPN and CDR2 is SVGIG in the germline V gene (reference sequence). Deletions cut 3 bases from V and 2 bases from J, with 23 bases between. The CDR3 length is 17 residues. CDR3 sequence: CAWSDPMGGASAYEQYF. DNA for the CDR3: TGTGCCTGGAGCGACCCCATGGGTGGGGCGTCGGCCTACGAGCAGTACTTC. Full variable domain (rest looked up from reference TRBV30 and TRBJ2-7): SQTIHQWPATLVQPVGSPLSLECTVEGTSNPNLYWYRQAAGRGLQLLFYSVGIGQISSEVPQNLSASRPQDRQFILSSKKLLLSDSGFYLCAWSDPMGGASAYEQYFGPGTRLTVT.

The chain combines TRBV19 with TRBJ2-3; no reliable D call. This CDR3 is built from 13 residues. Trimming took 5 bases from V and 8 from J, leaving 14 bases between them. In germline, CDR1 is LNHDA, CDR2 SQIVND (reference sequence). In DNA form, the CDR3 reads TGTGCCAGTAGTCCAAACCTGGGAAGTACGCAGTATTTT. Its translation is CASSPNLGSTQYF.

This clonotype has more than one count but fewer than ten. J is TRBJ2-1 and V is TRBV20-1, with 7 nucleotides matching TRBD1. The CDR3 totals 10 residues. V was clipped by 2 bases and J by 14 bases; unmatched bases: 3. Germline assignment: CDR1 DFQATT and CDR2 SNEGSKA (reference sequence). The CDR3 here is CSARQGVEFF. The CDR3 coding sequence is TGCAGTGCTAGACAGGGGGTCGAGTTCTTC.

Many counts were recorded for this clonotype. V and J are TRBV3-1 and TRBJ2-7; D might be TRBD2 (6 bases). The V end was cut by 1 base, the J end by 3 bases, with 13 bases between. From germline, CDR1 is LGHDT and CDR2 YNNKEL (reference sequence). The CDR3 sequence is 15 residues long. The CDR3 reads CASSQGGEGLYEQYF. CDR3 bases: TGTGCCAGCAGCCAAGGAGGCGAGGGACTCTACGAGCAGTACTTC.

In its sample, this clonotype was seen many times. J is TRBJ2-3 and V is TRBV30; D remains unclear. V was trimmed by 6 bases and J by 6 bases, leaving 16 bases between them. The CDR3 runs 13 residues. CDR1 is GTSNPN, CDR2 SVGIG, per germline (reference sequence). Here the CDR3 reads CACSTDDTDTQYF. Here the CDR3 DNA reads TGTGCCTGTTCCACGGACGACACCGATACGCAGTATTTT.

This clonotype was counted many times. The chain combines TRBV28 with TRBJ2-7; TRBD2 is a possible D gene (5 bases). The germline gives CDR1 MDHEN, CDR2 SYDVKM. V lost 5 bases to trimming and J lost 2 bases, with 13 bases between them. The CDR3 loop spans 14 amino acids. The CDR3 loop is CASSQELAPYEQYF. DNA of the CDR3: TGTGCCAGCAGTCAAGAGCTAGCCCCCTACGAGCAGTACTTC.

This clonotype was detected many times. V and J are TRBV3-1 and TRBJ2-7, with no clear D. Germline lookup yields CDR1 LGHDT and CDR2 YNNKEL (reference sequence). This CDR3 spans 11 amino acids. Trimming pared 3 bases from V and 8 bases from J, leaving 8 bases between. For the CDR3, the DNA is TGTGCCAGCAGCCAGGATTCACAGCAGTACTTC. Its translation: CASSQDSQQYF.

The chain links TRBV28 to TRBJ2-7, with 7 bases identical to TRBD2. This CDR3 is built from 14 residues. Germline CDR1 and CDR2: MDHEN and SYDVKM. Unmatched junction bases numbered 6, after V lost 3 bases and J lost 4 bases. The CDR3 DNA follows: TGTGCCAGCAGTTTGCGGGAGCCAACGTACGAGCAGTACTTC. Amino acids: CASSLREPTYEQYF.

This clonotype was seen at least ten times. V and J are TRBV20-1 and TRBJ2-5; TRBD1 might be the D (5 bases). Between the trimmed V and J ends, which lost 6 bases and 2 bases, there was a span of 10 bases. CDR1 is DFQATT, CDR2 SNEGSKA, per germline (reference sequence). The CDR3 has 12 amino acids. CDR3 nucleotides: TGCAGTGCAGATAACAGGCAAGAGACCCAGTACTTC. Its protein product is CSADNRQETQYF.